This T cell receptor beta chain was found in a study of beta chain features in type 1 diabetes. Study-wide findings and caveats: Whatever favoring of shorter templates PCR might show would apply equally to patients and controls.

There are a few counts of this clone. The antigen is not known. CDR1 LGHNA and CDR2 YSLEER come from the germline V gene. The CDR3 runs 13 residues. Trimming shortened V by 4 bases and J by 11 bases, and 18 bases separated the two germline ends. The study reverse transcribed the entire isolated RNA, so it sequenced expressed TCRB transcripts. Measured with immunoSEQ multiplex PCR; TCRdb has only the in-frame clones, and not every one. The sample contains hundreds of thousands of clones, roughly 15% of which appear only once. This clonotype was obtained from a man aged 18 to 29 in good health. Sequenced input: naive CD4+ T cells from blood. The rearrangement links TRBV4-3 to TRBJ2-7; weak D call: TRBD1 (6 bases). The CDR3 protein is CASSPRTGQREYF. The CDR3 nucleotides are TGCGCCAGCAGCCCAAGGACGGGACAACGCGAGTACTTC.